One sample yielded the 11 T cell receptor beta chains listed below, sequenced in a study of monozygotic twins with inflammatory bowel disease. From its re-call of the 5' RACE reads, TCRdb lists each CDR3 protein once, without DNA. The data include approximately 150,000 distinct CDR3 sequences; the top ten clones carry less than 8%. The material sequenced was blood. These TCRs come from a human donor with ulcerative colitis or Crohn's disease, or a healthy co-twin of an affected twin (not recorded which).

The chain recombines TRBV6-2 or TRBV6-3 with TRBJ1-5; as DNA is missing, the TRBD1 call by TCRdb cannot be tested. CDR1 and CDR2 from the germline V gene are MNHEY and SVGEGT. This CDR3 contains 18 residues. The chain's CDR3 is CASSYAILRGQGARPQHF.

The chain has TRBV4-3 and TRBJ2-7; TCRdb selects TRBD1, and the lack of DNA leaves this call unchecked. The germline V gene encodes CDR1 LGHNA and CDR2 YSLEER. This CDR3 comprises 16 residues. CDR3 region: CASSQGTPGGAYEQYF.

This CDR3 reads CASSQGVLAGGPWDEQFF. The chain has TRBV4-3 and TRBJ2-1; with no DNA, the TCRdb D assignment of TRBD2 cannot be verified. In germline, CDR1 is LGHNA, CDR2 YSLEER. CDR3 size: 18 residues.

V usage is TRBV29-1 and J usage is TRBJ1-1. The CDR3 covers 12 residues. CDR1 and CDR2 from the germline V gene are SQVTM and ANQGSEA. The CDR3 loop is CSVEEVNTEAFF.

The chain uses TRBV28 and TRBJ2-7. Per the germline V gene, CDR1 is MDHEN and CDR2 is SYDVKM. The CDR3 runs 13 residues. CDR3 region: CASSFATAYEQYF. The variable domain in full, completed from reference TRBV28 and TRBJ2-7, reads DVKVTQSSRYLVKRTGEKVFLECVQDMDHENMFWYRQDPGLGLRLIYFSYDVKMKEKGDIPEGYSVSREKKERFSLILESASTNQTSMYLCASSFATAYEQYFGPGTRLTVT.

The rearrangement uses TRBV15 and TRBJ1-1. Germline CDR1 and CDR2: LNHNV and YYDKDF (reference sequence). This CDR3 contains 14 residues. The CDR3 here is CATSRVGDWVEAFF.

V and J are TRBV5-1 and TRBJ2-1; TCRdb gives TRBD2 as the D gene, but with no DNA this cannot be confirmed. There are 14 residues in the CDR3. Germline CDR1 and CDR2: SGHRS and YFSETQ. Here the CDR3 reads CASTLKGLNNEQFF. Combining the CDR3 with reference TRBV5-1 and TRBJ2-1 gives the whole variable domain KAGVTQTPRYLIKTRGQQVTLSCSPISGHRSVSWYQQTPGQGLQFLFEYFSETQRNKGNFPGRFSGRQFSNSRSEMNVSTLELGDSALYLCASTLKGLNNEQFFGPGTRLTVL.

The chain joins TRBV12-3 or TRBV12-4 to TRBJ1-1; TCRdb designates TRBD1, a call that cannot be tested without DNA. There are 15 residues in the CDR3. CDR3 sequence reads: CASSPEDSMNTEAFF.

The chain uses TRBV4-3 and TRBJ1-1; as DNA is missing, the TRBD1 call by TCRdb cannot be tested. Germline V gene lookup returns CDR1 LGHNA and CDR2 YSLEER. The CDR3 sequence is 17 residues long. Here the CDR3 reads CASSQAGTGVSNTEAFF.

The chain recombines TRBV29-1 with TRBJ2-7; checking the TCRdb D call of TRBD1 is not possible without DNA. From germline, CDR1 is SQVTM and CDR2 ANQGSEA. The CDR3 contains 13 residues. The CDR3 is CSVRQGDPYEQYF.

The rearrangement links TRBV7-9 to TRBJ2-1. Germline V gene lookup returns CDR1 SEHNR and CDR2 FQNEAQ (reference sequence). This CDR3 has 11 amino acids. The CDR3 spells CASSGFNEQFF.